This TCR beta chain was identified in a study of cytomegalovirus exposure and HLA in healthy donors (dated by TCRdb to between 2016 and 2019). Background for the entire study: An earlier analysis of approximately 640 of the donors reported 250 to 350 Gb of sequence data and 117 million unique TCR beta sequences from some 180 million T cells. An early release covering just under 650 HLA-typed donors comprised 250 to 350 gigabases of sequencing data and roughly 85 million unique TCR sequences. Of the roughly 420 genotyped donors, 80% to 90% were placed in the genetic ancestry cluster associated with self-reported Caucasian donors. The study aimed to test whether signatures of past pathogen exposure could be identified by cataloging public T cell receptors. The study used immunosequencing to profile the T cell repertoires of several hundred subjects and linked those repertoires to cytomegalovirus serostatus. In addition to the first cohort of approximately 650 subjects, a separate validation cohort of 120 different subjects was used. To predict cytomegalovirus infection status, the study brought together high-throughput TCR immunosequencing, statistical association of individual TCRs with disease status, and machine learning. A later analysis re-analyzed previously published TCR beta repertoires from 600 to 850 donors and added high-resolution HLA genotyping to study TCR occurrence patterns. Rather than using new phenotypic data, the later analysis identified candidate immune exposures from TCR beta sequences and from how often those sequences occurred across donors. An earlier analysis of more than 450 of the donors used high-throughput TCR beta sequencing to judge whether each TCR beta V gene segment behaved as functional or pseudogenic. Donor age, sex, ethnicity and CMV serostatus were compiled alongside the repertoire data. In a later genetic analysis, genome-wide SNP genotypes for about 65% of the roughly 670 donors were used, and that subset was treated as a discovery cohort. All discovery cohort repertoires had been generated using a single sequencing platform. Both class I and class II loci were covered by HLA typing, at four-digit resolution. The number of donors typed differed by locus, with about 629-640 for A, B, C, DRB1 and DQB1, more than 500 for DQA1, 600 to 610 for DPA1, and 450 to 480 for DPB1. A handful of DR-DQ haplotypes were handled as single units for association and clustering because linkage in the cohort was strong. Among roughly 370 genotyped donors of the cohort, an average of about 240,000 unique TCR beta nucleotide sequences were sequenced per donor, 15% to 20% of them non-productive.

CDR1 and CDR2 are read off the germline V gene (reference sequence) as SGHNT and YYREEE. The CDR3 covers 15 residues, taking in both the cysteine and the phenylalanine. Only the CDR3 DNA is retained, 45 bases long and in frame from the first base. V is clipped by 5 bases and J by 2 bases, and the sequence between their germline boundaries is 17 bases long. On this clone: Its antigen specificity is not known.

The cohort consisted of 670 or so healthy bone marrow donors. All cohort members were sampled while nominally healthy, although unrecorded immune exposures were likely present. The donor was CMV seronegative and was included in the group of around 320 seronegative cohort members. Each donor provided a peripheral blood sample, and peripheral blood mononuclear cells were used for TCR beta sequencing. Genomic DNA extraction from the blood cell samples was performed with the Qiagen DNeasy Blood Extraction Kit. The library was produced with the immunoSEQ multiplex PCR assay. The multiplex PCR relied on a mix of 60 forward primers for TCR Vbeta segments and 13 reverse primers for TCR Jbeta segments. A multiplex PCR assay on genomic DNA amplified the CDR3 region of rearranged TCR beta genes. The amplified TCR beta libraries were sequenced on the Illumina HiSeq System as 87-base-pair reads. Processing in the source paper ran as follows. A later analysis tallied tens of millions of unique TCR beta chains across the 666 repertoires, and around 9.9 million of those chains were shared by two or more donors. A nearest-neighbor algorithm error-corrected the raw reads and collapsed the reads into unique sequences, merging closely related sequences to remove PCR and sequencing errors. V, D and J gene segments were assigned by aligning CDR3 sequences to IMGT reference sequences. For a sequence to be retained, a match of at least six nucleotides was required to both a V gene segment and a J gene segment. Rearrangements were called productive when the CDR3 lacked stop codons and stayed in frame with V and J; all others were non-productive. CDR3 was defined by IMGT convention, running from the second conserved V-encoded cysteine to the conserved J-encoded phenylalanine. The earlier analysis of about 560 of the donors excluded any sequence lacking an unambiguous match to a single V gene segment. In an earlier analysis of around 590 of the donors, a V segment was called functional when productive rearrangements were above 56.7%, and segregating when the standard deviation between donors exceeded 5%. A statistical classification framework was built to diagnose cytomegalovirus status from the catalog of TCR beta chain sequences. A later analysis assigned V and J genes by comparing TCR nucleotide sequences with IMGT/GENE-DB human TR gene sequences. Using the TCRdist pipeline, a later analysis assigned CDR3 sequences along with most-parsimonious VDJ recombination scenarios. A later analysis defined each TCR beta chain by its CDR3 amino acid sequence plus V-gene family, and excluded reads lacking a unique V-gene family. A later analysis removed 592 highly shared, low-generation-probability nucleotide sequences to deal with suspected cross-contamination and a sequencing artifact. For each public chain, a later analysis derived a clonal expansion index from normalized ranks of inferred template counts within each repertoire. Generation probabilities in a later analysis came from a VDJ recombination model fitted to out-of-frame rearrangements, and those results were checked against IGoR. Hypergeometric tests were used in a later analysis to score TCR-TCR, TCR-HLA and TCR-CMV co-occurrence, with a repertoire-size bias correction applied to the TCR pairs. In a later analysis, false discovery rates were estimated by permuting HLA or CMV assignments 20 times. In a later analysis, co-occurring TCRs were grouped with DBSCAN, and TCRdist sequence similarity was added when clustering was performed within HLA-allele-positive subsets. Repertoires with fewer than 30,000 or more than 120,000 public chains, plus five repertoires with anomalous nucleotide sharing, were excluded from co-occurrence clustering. In its TCRdb copy, this immuneACCESS table keeps in-frame sequences only and misses some clones. Where compared with another copy, unresolved V genes explain less than half of these, and the others have no known cause. V, J and clone size are those of that table, while D and trimming were read from the DNA. For this sample, the table gives around 150,000 clones. Roughly 1.3% of the sample lies in the top ten.

What the research found in general, with its limitations: Immune exposure information for the cohort was limited to CMV serostatus. Roughly uniform sequencing depth across donors was assumed in presence/absence analyses, although this assumption may not hold. Compared with equally common non-associated chains, HLA-associated TCR beta chains in a later analysis were more clonally expanded and had lower generation probabilities. A few of the identified cytomegalovirus-associated TCR beta chains were confirmed in vitro to be specific for cytomegalovirus antigens. A further reported finding was that TCR beta sequences accurately predicted the HLA-A and HLA-B alleles for most subjects in the first cohort. Because HLA typing was missing for some donors at each locus, association tests included only the typed subset. Because counts were too low, roughly 16 rarely observed V segments, including chromosome 9 orphons, were excluded from the earlier analysis of 587 of the donors. The 87-base-pair reads could not distinguish some IMGT-functional V segments, including TRBV6-2 and TRBV6-3, so those segments were excluded. The cohort was sequenced for TCR beta chains only, and without alpha or paired-chain data the features that could be detected were limited. In a later analysis, the rate of TCR association differed among HLA loci, with DRB1 alleles having the most associated TCRs and HLA-C alleles having the fewest. Assigning TCR associations to individual alleles was difficult when HLA alleles, especially DR and DQ, strongly co-occurred. In an earlier analysis of 587 of the donors, most TCR beta V segments appeared in productive rearrangements about 87% or about 30% of the time, broadly matching IMGT annotations. The study gave a list of about 160 TCR beta chains associated with cytomegalovirus. In both the original and validation cohorts, the classifier was reported to diagnose cytomegalovirus status with high specificity and sensitivity. According to a later analysis, most CMV-associated TCR beta chains appeared to be HLA-restricted, and the HLA associations seemed to be driven largely by CMV exposure. According to the authors, the approach could potentially be generalized to other disease states and immunological phenotypes. Most TCR sequences were observed very rarely across donors, whereas some public TCRs were present in many individuals. Compared with the roughly 670-donor mean, donors in an Asian-associated ancestry cluster had fewer N-insertions in productive TCRs, according to a later genetic analysis. The sequencing pipeline was judged likely to have produced a cluster of highly shared sequence variants as a technical artifact. According to a later analysis, parvovirus B19, influenza, CMV and Epstein-Barr virus appeared linked to several top co-occurrence clusters. Linkage disequilibrium might explain the correlated functional status among segregating V segments, but an unknown experimental factor could not be excluded. An association between a missense DCLRE1C variant and V-gene and J-gene trimming of TCR beta chains was found in a later genetic analysis and replicated in an independent cohort. At a false discovery rate of 0.05, a later analysis linked under 20,000 TCR beta sequences to specific HLA alleles.

The TCR was taken from a woman aged 55-69 years in good health and CMV-seronegative. The rearrangement combines TRBV5-4 with TRBJ2-7; a tentative D call is TRBD1 (5 bases match). Sequencing was carried out using PBMCs. The nucleotides are TGTGCCAGCAGACTCGGCCAGATGGGGCCCTACGAGCAGTACTTC. This is translated as CASRLGQMGPYEQYF.